The clone carrying this T cell receptor beta chain was detected a few times. Its antigen is currently unknown. The CDR3 contains 12 residues. The V gene lost 3 bases and the J gene lost 8 bases, with 10 bases spanning the gap. CDR1 and CDR2 (germline): SQVTM, ANQGSEA. Specified time point: patch test 1, 2 weeks after DPC sensitization. Indicated treatment: therapeutic diphenylcyclopropenone sensitization with weekly scalp DPC. Each patch-test visit's blood sample preceded patch application. From whole blood left unfractionated, total RNA was extracted. This sample is drawn from a study of human T cells and chemical hapten exposure. Study-wide points: TCRs exceeding a frequency of 1 in 1000 stayed unchanged under DPC sensitization.

Unique molecular identifiers were affixed to discrete cDNA molecules within the library. A single record per CDR3 protein comes from TCRdb applying MiXCR to the RACE reads. The sample holds roughly 120,000 distinct CDR3 sequences, approximately 14% seen once. This sequence originates from a man in his late teens or twenties with alopecia areata. Some clones in this sample may be carry-over from other donors' samples. This chain joins TRBV29-1 and TRBJ2-2; tentative D call: TRBD2 (7 bases). The sample consisted of whole blood, taken in connection with sensitization to the hapten diphenylcyclopropenone (DPC). This chain's CDR3 is CSVEAGAGELFF. The CDR3, as DNA: TGCAGCGTTGAGGCGGGGGCTGGGGAGCTGTTTTTT.